These 5 T cell receptor beta chains were all obtained from the same sample, sequenced in a study of Ad26.COV2.S vaccination and SARS-CoV-2 variants. Method: immunoSEQ multiplex PCR; TCRdb's copy keeps in-frame clones and lacks some. The sample contains about 350,000 clones, 88% of which appear only once. Regarding treatment: around 19 received Ad26.COV2.S at low or high dose, single or two shots; about 5 received placebo; per-sample allocation not given. The study sampled participants on day 63 after the first vaccine or placebo injection. The sequencing used peripheral blood, collected in a trial of Ad26.COV2.S vaccine versus placebo. These receptors were taken from a person between 18 and 60 years old who received the Ad26.COV2.S COVID-19 vaccine or a placebo.

A single count supports this clone. The V call is TRBV24-1, the J call TRBJ2-2, with TRBD2 matching over 13 bases. The germline gives CDR1 KGHDR, CDR2 SFDVKD. The CDR3 totals 16 residues. The ends lost 3 bases at V and 6 bases at J; junction bases unmatched: 3. The CDR3 loop is CATSDTSGRGPGELFF. CDR3 coding DNA: TGTGCCACCAGTGATACTAGCGGGAGGGGCCCCGGGGAGCTGTTTTTT.

The rearrangement joins TRBV10-3 to TRBJ2-1; TRBD2 might be the D (5 bases). There are 13 residues in the CDR3. Germline values: CDR1 ENHRY, CDR2 SYGVKD. Trimming pared 0 bases from V and 10 bases from J, leaving 10 bases between. CDR3 sequence: CAISESLREEQFF. The CDR3 nucleotides are TGTGCCATCAGTGAGTCTCTTCGGGAAGAGCAGTTCTTC.

The V gene is TRBV28, the J gene TRBJ2-7; D call uncertain. Germline assignment: CDR1 MDHEN and CDR2 SYDVKM. Trimming stripped 6 bases from V and 2 bases from J, with 17 bases between. This CDR3 has 15 amino acids. CDR3 in amino acids: CASSPHQTPTYEQYF. CDR3 DNA sequence: TGTGCCAGCAGCCCACACCAGACACCTACCTACGAGCAGTACTTC.

The chain uses TRBV9 and TRBJ2-5, with 8 bases identical to TRBD1. The CDR3 extends over 17 amino acids. Losses at the gene ends were 0 bases for V and 2 bases for J; bases not matched to a gene: 9. Germline V gene sequence: CDR1 SGDLS, CDR2 YYNGEE. The CDR3 region is CASSVGVTGAEQETQYF. The CDR3 nucleotides are TGTGCCAGCAGCGTAGGGGTGACAGGGGCCGAACAAGAGACCCAGTACTTC.

The J gene is TRBJ2-2, the V gene TRBV30, with 9 bases fitting TRBD2. V shed 4 bases and J 5 bases; nucleotides not matched to a gene: 5. The V gene's germline CDR1 is GTSNPN and CDR2 SVGIG (reference sequence). The CDR3 runs 14 residues. This CDR3 is CAWKGLAQTGELFF. The CDR3 DNA follows: TGTGCCTGGAAGGGACTAGCTCAGACCGGGGAGCTGTTTTTT.